One sample yielded the 32 T cell receptor beta chains listed below, sequenced in a study of OX40 agonist ivuxolimab in advanced cancers. Some clones are missing from TCRdb's copy, which holds only in-frame ones; the method was immunoSEQ multiplex PCR. The data contain tens of thousands of clones, approximately 90% of them seen just once; the ten biggest clones take up more than 0.95%. The input for sequencing was CD4+ or CD8+ T cells sorted from blood, taken in a trial of the OX40 agonist ivuxolimab. Receptors were obtained from an adult with an advanced solid tumor such as melanoma, head and neck, liver or kidney cancer.

The chain links TRBV5-6 to TRBJ2-7; D might be TRBD2 (6 bases). CDR3 size: 13 residues. Germline V gene lookup returns CDR1 SGHDT and CDR2 YYEEEE. The ends were cut back, 6 bases at V and 3 bases at J, with 13 bases in the middle. Written as DNA, the CDR3 is TGTGCCAGCACTTGGAGGGGAATCTACGAGCAGTACTTC. Its translation is CASTWRGIYEQYF.

The chain carries TRBV7-8 and TRBJ2-3; D may be TRBD1 (6 bases). CDR3 length equals 15 residues. Germline V gives CDR1 SGHVS, CDR2 FQNEAQ. The V and J ends lost 6 bases and 1 base respectively, with 14 bases between them. CDR3 nucleotide sequence: TGTGCCAGCAGTCTCGGACAGTACCGCACAGATACGCAGTATTTT. It is translated as CASSLGQYRTDTQYF.

The CDR3 coding sequence is TGTGCCAGTAGTATTCTTGGGGACAATGAGCAGTTCTTC. Protein product: CASSILGDNEQFF. This rearrangement joins TRBV19 to TRBJ2-1; D is unresolved. Deletions cut 3 bases from V and 5 bases from J, with 8 bases between. Looked up from germline, CDR1 is LNHDA and CDR2 is SQIVND (reference sequence). This CDR3 region has 13 residues.

The rearrangement uses TRBV18 and TRBJ2-7; D gene unclear. Trimming stripped 3 bases from V and 3 bases from J, with 12 bases between. The CDR3 is 14 residues long. In germline, CDR1 is KGHSH, CDR2 LQKENI. CDR3 loop: CASSPGSTDYEQYF. CDR3 in DNA: TGTGCCAGCTCACCTGGAAGTACAGACTACGAGCAGTACTTC.

The chain recombines TRBV9 with TRBJ2-2; 10 positions match TRBD2. The CDR3 totals 17 residues. Germline values: CDR1 SGDLS, CDR2 YYNGEE. The ends lost 2 bases at V and 0 bases at J; junction bases unmatched: 4. CDR3 sequence: CASSVIGLAANTGELFF. The CDR3 DNA is TGTGCCAGCAGCGTCATTGGACTAGCGGCGAACACCGGGGAGCTGTTTTTT.

The genes are TRBV15 and TRBJ2-3, with D hard to call. CDR3 length: 14 amino acids. Germline CDR1 is LNHNV and CDR2 is YYDKDF (reference sequence). V gave up 3 bases and J gave up 2 bases, with 9 bases separating them. CDR3 nucleotide sequence: TGTGCCACCAGCAGGGACCCAAACACAGATACGCAGTATTTT. Protein: CATSRDPNTDTQYF.

The chain recombines TRBV5-1 with TRBJ1-1, with TRBD1 matching 10 bases. The trim removed 3 bases at V and 4 bases at J, leaving 6 bases unmatched. The CDR3 consists of 15 residues. CDR1 is SGHRS and CDR2 is YFSETQ in the germline V gene. CDR3 nucleotide sequence: TGCGCCAGCAGCTCCACGGGACAGGGGATCACTGAAGCTTTCTTT. This sequence encodes CASSSTGQGITEAFF.

This clone was recorded only once. The chain links TRBV5-1 to TRBJ1-1; the D is unclear. Between the trimmed V and J ends, which lost 0 bases and 1 base, there was a span of 4 bases. Looked up from germline, CDR1 is SGHRS and CDR2 is YFSETQ. This CDR3 has 13 residues. CDR3 protein: CASSLASNTEAFF. DNA for the CDR3: TGCGCCAGCAGCTTGGCCTCGAACACTGAAGCTTTCTTT.

The chain joins TRBV28 to TRBJ2-4; D tentatively fits TRBD1 or TRBD2 (6 bases each). Germline-derived CDR1 and CDR2 are MDHEN and SYDVKM. The CDR3 covers 13 residues. V was trimmed by 2 bases and J by 6 bases, leaving 8 bases between them. Here the CDR3 reads CASSLGGGNIQYF. The CDR3 DNA reads as TGTGCCAGCAGTTTAGGAGGGGGAAACATTCAGTACTTC. Combining the CDR3 with reference TRBV28 and TRBJ2-4 gives the whole variable domain DVKVTQSSRYLVKRTGEKVFLECVQDMDHENMFWYRQDPGLGLRLIYFSYDVKMKEKGDIPEGYSVSREKKERFSLILESASTNQTSMYLCASSLGGGNIQYFGAGTRLSVL.

CDR3 sequence: CASSSSRVYEQYF. The CDR3 coding sequence is TGTGCCAGCAGCTCCTCCAGGGTGTACGAGCAGTACTTC. The chain joins TRBV7-8 to TRBJ2-7; D is possibly TRBD1 (5 bases). Per germline, CDR1 SGHVS and CDR2 FQNEAQ. The V end was cut by 4 bases, the J end by 4 bases, with 11 bases between. This CDR3 comprises 13 residues.

By sample fraction, this clone is medium-sized (0.01 to 0.1%). The chain employs TRBV7-6 and TRBJ2-7; D ambiguous. This CDR3 spans 16 amino acids. V was clipped by 6 bases and J by 6 bases, with 24 bases between them. Germline CDR1 is SGHVS and CDR2 is FNYEAQ. The CDR3 DNA reads TGTGCCAGCAGTCCTTCCAGCCAGATCGGAGCCGGCGAGCAGTACTTC. Translation: CASSPSSQIGAGEQYF.

The chain employs TRBV7-2 and TRBJ2-1; unclear D gene. V lost 0 bases, J lost 4 bases, and 4 bases lay in between. This CDR3 contains 13 residues. Per the germline V gene, CDR1 is SGHTA and CDR2 is FQGNSA. The CDR3 DNA reads as TGTGCCAGCAGCTTAGCCCAGTACAATGAGCAGTTCTTC. Translating it yields CASSLAQYNEQFF.

V is TRBV30 and J is TRBJ2-4; no reliable D call. The CDR3 is 16 amino acids. Germline V gives CDR1 GTSNPN, CDR2 SVGIG (reference sequence). Trimming removed 0 bases at V and 3 bases at J, with 15 bases between. The CDR3, as DNA: TGTGCCTGGAGTGTGTCATTGACGAGAGGCAAAAACATTCAGTACTTC. This sequence encodes CAWSVSLTRGKNIQYF.

The chain has TRBV30 and TRBJ1-2; 7 positions match TRBD1. Trimming took 4 bases from V and 8 from J; bases not matched to a gene: 13. Germline CDR1 is GTSNPN and CDR2 is SVGIG (reference sequence). The CDR3 runs 14 residues. DNA of the CDR3: TGTGCCTGGAACAACAGGGGAACTGCGGGAGGCTACACCTTC. Encoded protein: CAWNNRGTAGGYTF.

This clone was picked up a small number of times. J is TRBJ2-3 and V is TRBV4-3, with D possibly being TRBD2 (6 bases). Germline values: CDR1 LGHNA, CDR2 YSLEER. Trimming removed 4 bases from V and 1 base from J, with 15 bases in between. This CDR3 spans 16 amino acids. In nucleotides, the CDR3 is TGCGCCAGCAGCCCGACTAGAGTTGATCGCACAGATACGCAGTATTTT. This sequence encodes CASSPTRVDRTDTQYF.

The chain is built from TRBV4-2 and TRBJ2-6, with 8 positions matching TRBD2. Germline loops: CDR1 LGHNA, CDR2 YNFKEQ. V lost 0 bases and J lost 0; bases outside the gene matches: 16. The CDR3 spans 22 residues. The CDR3 region has the DNA TGTGCCAGCAGCCAAGATCGGTATTCCTCGGGGGGGAAATTCTCTGGGGCCAACGTCCTGACTTTC. Residues: CASSQDRYSSGGKFSGANVLTF.

V and J are TRBV18 and TRBJ2-7, with 9 bases matching TRBD1. The V gene's germline CDR1 is KGHSH and CDR2 LQKENI. CDR3 size: 16 residues. V lost 3 bases, J lost 2 bases, and 8 bases stayed unmatched. The CDR3 here is CASSPKSGTGPYEQYF. Here the CDR3 DNA reads TGTGCCAGCTCACCCAAATCCGGGACAGGGCCCTACGAGCAGTACTTC. Complete variable domain (other parts from reference TRBV18 and TRBJ2-7): NAGVMQNPRHLVRRRGQEARLRCSPMKGHSHVYWYRQLPEEGLKFMVYLQKENIIDESGMPKERFSAEFPKEGPSILRIQQVVRGDSAAYFCASSPKSGTGPYEQYFGPGTRLTVT.

The genes are TRBV5-1 and TRBJ2-1, with TRBD1 identical over 12 bases. CDR3 length: 17 amino acids. Germline trimming cut 4 bases from V and 6 bases from J; bases unmatched to any gene: 11. The germline V gene has CDR1 SGHRS and CDR2 YFSETQ. The CDR3 protein is CASSPGTGGLSLNEQFF. The CDR3, as DNA: TGCGCCAGCAGCCCCGGGACAGGGGGCCTCTCACTCAATGAGCAGTTCTTC. The full variable domain, completed using reference TRBV5-1 and TRBJ2-1, is KAGVTQTPRYLIKTRGQQVTLSCSPISGHRSVSWYQQTPGQGLQFLFEYFSETQRNKGNFPGRFSGRQFSNSRSEMNVSTLELGDSALYLCASSPGTGGLSLNEQFFGPGTRLTVL.

This chain links TRBV23-1 with TRBJ2-5; TRBD1 or TRBD2 may be the D gene (6 bases each). TRBV23-1 is filed as an ORF, its function uncertain. Trimming pared 6 bases from V and 2 bases from J, leaving 16 bases between. This CDR3 has 15 residues. The CDR3 here is CASRTGATLQETQYF. CDR3 sequence (DNA): TGCGCCAGCAGGACGGGGGCGACCCTACAAGAGACCCAGTACTTC.

This chain links TRBV5-6 with TRBJ1-4; D is ambiguous. The length of the CDR3 is 16 residues. V gave up 2 bases and J gave up 3 bases, with 14 bases separating them. CDR1 is SGHDT and CDR2 is YYEEEE in the germline V gene. This chain's CDR3 is CASSFGMWQPNEKLFF. CDR3 sequence (DNA): TGTGCCAGCAGCTTCGGAATGTGGCAGCCTAATGAAAAACTGTTTTTT.

The chain carries TRBV28 and TRBJ1-2; TRBD1 is a possible D gene (6 bases). V gave up 5 bases and J gave up 4 bases, with 20 bases separating them. Looked up from germline, CDR1 is MDHEN and CDR2 is SYDVKM. The CDR3 loop spans 16 amino acids. The CDR3 DNA follows: TGTGCCAGCAGTCCAACGGGACATTTTGGGGGCTATGGCTACACCTTC. It codes for CASSPTGHFGGYGYTF.

This rearrangement joins TRBV28 to TRBJ2-3, with TRBD1 identical over 12 bases. The CDR3 runs 19 residues. V was clipped by 6 bases and J by 0 bases; unmatched bases: 13. Germline V gene data show CDR1 as MDHEN and CDR2 as SYDVKM. The CDR3 DNA reads as TGTGCCAGCAGCCTTTCCGGGACAGGGGGCAAATCTAGCACAGATACGCAGTATTTT. Amino acid sequence: CASSLSGTGGKSSTDTQYF. The complete variable domain, with remaining parts taken from reference TRBV28 and TRBJ2-3, reads DVKVTQSSRYLVKRTGEKVFLECVQDMDHENMFWYRQDPGLGLRLIYFSYDVKMKEKGDIPEGYSVSREKKERFSLILESASTNQTSMYLCASSLSGTGGKSSTDTQYFGPGTRLTVL.

V and J are TRBV10-2 and TRBJ2-7; TRBD1 aligns across 10 bases. CDR1 and CDR2 from the germline V gene are WSHSY and SAAADI. This CDR3 spans 17 amino acids. J lost 5 bases, V lost 6 bases, and 16 bases had no gene match. DNA of the CDR3: TGCGCCAGCAGCGACTTCGGTCGAGGGACAGGGGCCCACGAGCAGTACTTC. It yields the protein CASSDFGRGTGAHEQYF.

The J gene is TRBJ1-6, the V gene TRBV25-1; D gene unclear. Germline CDR1 reads MGHDK; CDR2 reads SYGVNS. Deletions cut 6 bases from V and 7 bases from J, with 7 bases between. The CDR3 is 12 residues long. The CDR3 protein is CASSDGNSPLHF. The CDR3 region has the DNA TGTGCCAGCAGCGATGGAAATTCACCCCTCCACTTT.

The chain uses TRBV7-9 and TRBJ2-5, with 11 bases matching TRBD1. Losses at the gene ends were 5 bases for V and 5 bases for J; bases not matched to a gene: 7. The CDR3 sequence is 15 residues long. In germline, CDR1 is SEHNR, CDR2 FQNEAQ (reference sequence). CDR3 sequence: CASSPWTGGRETQYF. CDR3 DNA sequence: TGTGCCAGCAGCCCATGGACAGGGGGCCGGGAGACCCAGTACTTC. Using reference TRBV7-9 and TRBJ2-5 for the parts outside the CDR3, the full variable domain is DTGVSQNPRHKITKRGQNVTFRCDPISEHNRLYWYRQTLGQGPEFLTYFQNEAQLEKSRLLSDRFSAERPKGSFSTLEIQRTEQGDSAMYLCASSPWTGGRETQYFGPGTRLLVL.

This chain uses TRBV7-2 with TRBJ1-3, with D unclear. The CDR3 sequence is 17 residues long. Trimming cost V 6 bases and J 0 bases, with 18 bases left between them. CDR1 SGHTA and CDR2 FQGNSA come from the germline V gene. The CDR3 DNA sequence: TGTGCCAGCAGACGACTTGGGGTAAGAAGCTCTGGAAACACCATATATTTT. Translating it yields CASRRLGVRSSGNTIYF.

This sequence joins TRBV6-6 and TRBJ1-1; the D gene is possibly TRBD1 (5 bases). V lost 6 bases and J 2 bases, leaving 13 bases between the germline ends. The CDR3 runs to 14 residues. Germline assignment: CDR1 MNHNY and CDR2 SVGAGI (reference sequence). The CDR3 here is CASSPGTENTEAFF. The CDR3, as DNA: TGTGCCAGCAGCCCCGGGACGGAAAACACTGAAGCTTTCTTT.

V and J are TRBV5-4 and TRBJ1-1; D might be TRBD1 (5 bases). The CDR3 loop spans 16 amino acids. V lost 9 bases, J lost 5 bases, and 26 bases lay in between. From germline, CDR1 is SGHNT and CDR2 YYREEE (reference sequence). The CDR3 sequence is CATSPGGRARGTEAFF. The CDR3, as DNA: TGTGCCACCTCTCCGGGAGGCCGCGCCCGGGGGACTGAAGCTTTCTTT. Full variable domain (remainder filled in from reference TRBV5-4 and TRBJ1-1): ETGVTQSPTHLIKTRGQQVTLRCSSQSGHNTVSWYQQALGQGPQFIFQYYREEENGRGNFPPRFSGLQFPNYSSELNVNALELDDSALYLCATSPGGRARGTEAFFGQGTRLTVV.

The gene calls are TRBV10-2 and TRBJ2-5; maybe TRBD1 (5 bases). CDR3 size: 12 residues. With 10 bases removed from V and 4 bases from J, the gap between germline ends came to 13 bases. Per the germline V gene, CDR1 is WSHSY and CDR2 is SAAADI. CDR3 coding DNA: TGCGCCACGGCAAGGGGTGGAGAGACCCAGTACTTC. Translated: CATARGGETQYF.

This sequence joins TRBV10-1 and TRBJ1-1, with D perhaps TRBD1 (5 bases). The CDR3 totals 14 residues. V gave up 0 bases and J gave up 7 bases, with 12 bases separating them. From germline, CDR1 is WNHNN and CDR2 SYGVQD (reference sequence). The CDR3 spells CASSESIRQGEAFF. The CDR3 DNA sequence: TGCGCCAGCAGTGAGTCGATCAGGCAGGGTGAAGCTTTCTTT.

The rearrangement joins TRBV10-3 to TRBJ2-2, with 7 nucleotides matching TRBD2. The length of the CDR3 is 15 residues. V lost 0 bases to trimming and J lost 7 bases; unmatched junction nucleotides: 5. CDR1 is ENHRY and CDR2 is SYGVKD in the germline V gene. CDR3 protein: CAISESGGSGGELFF. CDR3 DNA: TGTGCCATCAGTGAGTCGGGCGGGAGCGGCGGGGAGCTGTTTTTT.

This clone was detected once. The CDR3 protein is CAISRGGPGANYGYTF. For the CDR3, the DNA is TGTGCCATTTCCCGTGGGGGGCCGGGGGCTAACTATGGCTACACCTTC. The gene calls are TRBV28 and TRBJ1-2, with D perhaps matching TRBD1 (6 bases). The germline V gene encodes CDR1 MDHEN and CDR2 SYDVKM. Trimming cost V 10 bases and J 0 bases, with 21 bases left between them. The CDR3 length is 16 residues.